This T cell receptor beta chain was retrieved from a study of blood T cell repertoires in COVID-19. Looking at the study overall: Some COVID-19 samples were acute and others convalescent; all came from the United States, Italy and Spain. T cells, B-cell-depleted T cells, or PBMCs supplied cDNA or gDNA.

How the authors handled the data: Estimation of nucleated cell counts relied on the amplification of reference gene primers. Sequencing was performed with immunoSEQ multiplex PCR; in TCRdb, only in-frame clones are kept and a portion is missing. The D gene and trimming were derived from the DNA, and the V and J assignments and clone size from that table. The sample has about 64,000 clones, around 86% seen once. The ends lost 5 bases at V and 1 base at J; junction bases unmatched: 10. CDR1 and CDR2 (germline): KGHSH, LQKENI. The CDR3 is 16 amino acids. Sample: peripheral blood. The V and J genes are TRBV18 and TRBJ1-1, with 7 bases lining up with TRBD1. This clonotype was obtained from a middle-aged man with acute or convalescent COVID-19. CDR3 residues: CASSEDRVIRNTEAFF. The CDR3 region has the DNA TGTGCCAGCTCAGAAGACAGGGTCATTAGGAACACTGAAGCTTTCTTT.